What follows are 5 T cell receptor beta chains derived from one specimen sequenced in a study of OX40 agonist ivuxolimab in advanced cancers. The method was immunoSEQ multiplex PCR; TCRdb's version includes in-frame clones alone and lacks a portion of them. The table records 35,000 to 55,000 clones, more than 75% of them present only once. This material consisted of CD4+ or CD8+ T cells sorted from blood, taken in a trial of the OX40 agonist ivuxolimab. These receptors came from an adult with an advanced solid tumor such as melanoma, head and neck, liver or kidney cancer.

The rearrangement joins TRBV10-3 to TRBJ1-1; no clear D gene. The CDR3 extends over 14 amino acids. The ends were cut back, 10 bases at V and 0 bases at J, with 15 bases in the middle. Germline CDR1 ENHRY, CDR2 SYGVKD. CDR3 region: CATQAGSLNTEAFF. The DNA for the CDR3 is TGTGCCACCCAAGCGGGCAGCTTGAACACTGAAGCTTTCTTT.

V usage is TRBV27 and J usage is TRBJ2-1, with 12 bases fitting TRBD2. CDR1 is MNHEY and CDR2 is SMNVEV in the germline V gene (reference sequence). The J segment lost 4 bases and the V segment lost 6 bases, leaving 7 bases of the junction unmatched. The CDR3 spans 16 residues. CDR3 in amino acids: CASSRSSGGVYNEQFF. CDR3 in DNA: TGTGCCAGCAGCCGTTCTAGCGGGGGGGTTTACAATGAGCAGTTCTTC.

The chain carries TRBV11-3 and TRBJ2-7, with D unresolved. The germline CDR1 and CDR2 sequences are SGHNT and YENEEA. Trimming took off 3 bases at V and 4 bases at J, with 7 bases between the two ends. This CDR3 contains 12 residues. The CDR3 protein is CASSFTEYEQYF. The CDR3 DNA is TGTGCCAGCAGCTTTACGGAATACGAGCAGTACTTC.

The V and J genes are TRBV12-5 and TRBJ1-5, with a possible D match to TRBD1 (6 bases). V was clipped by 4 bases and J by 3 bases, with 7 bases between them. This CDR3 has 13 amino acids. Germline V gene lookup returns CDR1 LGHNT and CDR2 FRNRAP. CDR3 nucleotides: TGTGCTAGTGGTTCAGGGGTCAATCAGCCCCAGCATTTT. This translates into CASGSGVNQPQHF. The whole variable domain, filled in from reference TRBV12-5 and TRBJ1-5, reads DARVTQTPRHKVTEMGQEVTMRCQPILGHNTVFWYRQTMMQGLELLAYFRNRAPLDDSGMPKDRFSAEMPDATLATLKIQPSEPRDSAVYFCASGSGVNQPQHFGDGTRLSIL.

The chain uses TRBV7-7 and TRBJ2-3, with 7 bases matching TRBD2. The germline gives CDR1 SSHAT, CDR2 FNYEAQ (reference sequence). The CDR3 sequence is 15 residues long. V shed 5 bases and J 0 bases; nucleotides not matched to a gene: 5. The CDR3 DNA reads TGTGCCAGCAGCCGAGGGAGGGCTAGCACAGATACGCAGTATTTT. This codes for CASSRGRASTDTQYF.